What follows are 17 T cell receptor beta chains derived from one specimen sequenced in a study of blood T cell repertoires in COVID-19. Measured with immunoSEQ multiplex PCR; TCRdb has only the in-frame clones, and not every one. The table includes 100,000 or so clones, just under 85% detected once. Sequences were obtained from peripheral blood. These TCRs come from a woman in her 70s with active or convalescent COVID-19.

This chain uses TRBV18 with TRBJ1-3; no firm D call. The CDR3 is 17 residues long. The germline V and J ends were trimmed by 6 bases and 3 bases, with 21 bases remaining between them. Germline CDR1 reads KGHSH; CDR2 reads LQKENI. In nucleotides, the CDR3 is TGTGCCAGCTCGGCAACCCTAGACGAGAGCCGTGGAAACACCATATATTTT. This encodes CASSATLDESRGNTIYF. Complete variable domain (other parts from reference TRBV18 and TRBJ1-3): NAGVMQNPRHLVRRRGQEARLRCSPMKGHSHVYWYRQLPEEGLKFMVYLQKENIIDESGMPKERFSAEFPKEGPSILRIQQVVRGDSAAYFCASSATLDESRGNTIYFGEGSWLTVV.

The chain has TRBV6-2 or TRBV6-3 and TRBJ2-4, with D perhaps matching TRBD2 (6 bases). CDR1 is MNHEY, CDR2 SVGEGT, per germline. This CDR3 region has 15 residues. V was clipped by 2 bases and J by 3 bases, with 11 bases between them. The CDR3 DNA sequence: TGTGCCAGCAGTTACGGCGGGGTGGGCAAAAACATTCAGTACTTC. It specifies CASSYGGVGKNIQYF.

The chain employs TRBV3-1 (or the pseudogene TRBV3-2) and TRBJ2-7, with TRBD1 as a possible D gene (5 bases). CDR1 LGHDT and CDR2 YNNKEL come from the germline V gene (reference sequence). V gave up 1 base and J gave up 0 bases, with 13 bases separating them. The length of the CDR3 is 16 residues. The CDR3 coding sequence is TGTGCCAGCAGCCAAGTGGCAGGGTCGGGCTCCTACGAGCAGTACTTC. Translation gives CASSQVAGSGSYEQYF.

The V and J genes are TRBV20-1 and TRBJ1-2; D gene unclear. The CDR3 extends over 12 amino acids. Germline V gene sequence: CDR1 DFQATT, CDR2 SNEGSKA (reference sequence). Trimming pared 3 bases from V and 4 bases from J, leaving 9 bases between. The CDR3 nucleotides read TGCAGTGCTAGTTGGCGGAGCTATGGCTACACCTTC. Translating it yields CSASWRSYGYTF.

The chain links TRBV3-1 (or the pseudogene TRBV3-2) to TRBJ2-2, with TRBD2 matching 11 bases. The CDR3 has 17 residues. Trimming cost V 3 bases and J 1 base; bases outside gene matches: 4. Germline CDR1 LGHDT, CDR2 YNNKEL (reference sequence). Written as DNA, the CDR3 is TGTGCCAGCAGCCAGCTGACTAGCGGGAAGAACACCGGGGAGCTGTTTTTT. Amino acids: CASSQLTSGKNTGELFF.

This clone appeared a few times. The chain couples TRBV10-1 to TRBJ1-5; 7 nucleotides match TRBD1. CDR1 and CDR2 from the germline V gene are WNHNN and SYGVQD (reference sequence). The J segment lost 3 bases and the V segment lost 9 bases, leaving 14 bases of the junction unmatched. This CDR3 comprises 16 residues. CDR3 nucleotide sequence: TGCGCCAGGCTCTTGTTGGACAGGCCGACCAATCAGCCCCAGCATTTT. Its protein is CARLLLDRPTNQPQHF.

V and J are TRBV18 and TRBJ1-5; D is possibly TRBD1 (5 bases). This CDR3 region has 15 residues. With 1 base removed from V and 7 bases from J, the gap between germline ends came to 14 bases. CDR1 is KGHSH, CDR2 LQKENI, per germline. Written as DNA, the CDR3 is TGTGCCAGCTCACCACAGGGTGGGGCGGTCCAGCCCCAGCATTTT. The encoded protein is CASSPQGGAVQPQHF.

J is TRBJ2-7 and V is TRBV5-4; D ambiguous. With 0 bases removed from V and 2 bases from J, the gap between germline ends came to 12 bases. CDR1 is SGHNT and CDR2 is YYREEE in the germline V gene (reference sequence). The CDR3 is made up of 15 amino acids. The CDR3 DNA follows: TGTGCCAGCAGCTTGGGGGCAGAGACCACCTACGAGCAGTACTTC. Amino acids: CASSLGAETTYEQYF.

V is TRBV27 and J is TRBJ2-7; 8 nucleotides match TRBD1. Germline CDR1 is MNHEY and CDR2 is SMNVEV (reference sequence). Trimming at V came to 8 bases and at J to 5 bases, leaving 8 bases not matched to a gene. This CDR3 spans 13 amino acids. As DNA, the CDR3 is TGTGCCAGCTTTAGACAGGGGAGCCACGAGCAGTACTTC. This codes for CASFRQGSHEQYF.

The chain couples TRBV5-6 to TRBJ1-3; 9 bases agree with TRBD1. This CDR3 contains 18 residues. J gave up 0 bases and V 4 bases, and 11 bases lay outside the gene matches. Germline values: CDR1 SGHDT, CDR2 YYEEEE. Here the CDR3 DNA reads TGTGCCAGCAGCCAGGGACAGGGAGCGTCAACCTCTGGAAACACCATATATTTT. Amino acids: CASSQGQGASTSGNTIYF.

V is TRBV2 and J is TRBJ1-6; 9 bases map to TRBD1. The germline gives CDR1 SNHLY, CDR2 FYNNEI. CDR3 length: 14 residues. The V segment lost 6 bases and the J segment 10 bases; nucleotides outside the gene matches: 7. The CDR3 protein is CASRETGGRSPLHF. The CDR3 coding sequence is TGTGCCAGCAGGGAGACAGGGGGGAGATCACCCCTCCACTTT.

The gene calls are TRBV5-1 and TRBJ1-1; D is uncertain. In germline, CDR1 is SGHRS, CDR2 YFSETQ. The V gene lost 0 bases and the J gene lost 0 bases, with 12 bases spanning the gap. This CDR3 comprises 16 residues. The CDR3 DNA reads as TGCGCCAGCAGCTTGGCCAACCACAACATGAACACTGAAGCTTTCTTT. As protein: CASSLANHNMNTEAFF. The whole variable domain, filled in from reference TRBV5-1 and TRBJ1-1, reads KAGVTQTPRYLIKTRGQQVTLSCSPISGHRSVSWYQQTPGQGLQFLFEYFSETQRNKGNFPGRFSGRQFSNSRSEMNVSTLELGDSALYLCASSLANHNMNTEAFFGQGTRLTVV.

This rearrangement joins TRBV19 to TRBJ2-1; perhaps TRBD2 as D (6 bases). V lost 8 bases and J lost 6, with 14 bases in between. The CDR3 is 13 amino acids. Germline V CDR1 and CDR2: LNHDA, SQIVND (reference sequence). CDR3 amino acids: CASGGRQANEQFF. The CDR3 region has the DNA TGTGCCAGTGGGGGGAGGCAGGCCAATGAGCAGTTCTTC.

The chain couples TRBV19 to TRBJ1-1; D is possibly TRBD1 (6 bases). The CDR3 extends over 16 amino acids. V lost 1 base, J lost 0 bases, and 12 bases lay in between. Germline assignment: CDR1 LNHDA and CDR2 SQIVND (reference sequence). CDR3 residues: CASSIGRTEMNTEAFF. The CDR3 DNA follows: TGTGCCAGTAGTATAGGAAGGACAGAGATGAACACTGAAGCTTTCTTT.

J is TRBJ2-1 and V is TRBV5-1; maybe TRBD2 (5 bases). In germline, CDR1 is SGHRS, CDR2 YFSETQ. Trimming pared 2 bases from V and 7 bases from J, leaving 22 bases between. This CDR3 is 17 amino acids long. CDR3 coding DNA: TGCGCCAGCAGCTTTATTGGCAGGCGGGTAGGTGGGAATGAGCAGTTCTTC. Translated: CASSFIGRRVGGNEQFF.

This chain joins TRBV4-1 and TRBJ2-7; 11 bases align to TRBD2. V lost 4 bases and J lost 4; bases outside the gene matches: 12. Germline CDR1 and CDR2: MGHRA and YSYEKL. The CDR3 has 17 residues. CDR3 coding DNA: TGCGCCAGCAGCCGAACGCAACTAGCGGGGGACGTATACGAGCAGTACTTC. Its protein is CASSRTQLAGDVYEQYF.

J is TRBJ1-1 and V is TRBV6-5; 8 bases map to TRBD1. Germline V lookup: CDR1 MNHEY, CDR2 SVGAGI. CDR3 length equals 13 residues. J lost 2 bases, V lost 6 bases, and 2 bases had no gene match. CDR3 coding DNA: TGTGCCAGCAGCGGACAGGGCAACACTGAAGCTTTCTTT. The encoded protein is CASSGQGNTEAFF.